The 25 T cell receptor beta chains below all came from one sample that was sequenced in a study of shared clonotypes between healthy human individuals. Generated by immunoSEQ multiplex PCR, the TCRdb table keeps only in-frame clones and is missing some. The sample holds approximately 2,000,000 clones, around 93% seen once. CD45RO negativity and positive selection for CCR7 defined naive CD8 cells, a population that excluded terminally differentiated effector memory CD45RA+ cells. Sequenced input: naive CD8+ T cells from PBMCs. Receptors originate from a man aged 18 to 29 in good health. Some clones in this sample may be carry-over from other donors' samples.

The gene calls are TRBV7-6 and TRBJ2-7; TRBD2 matches 10 bases. V gave up 1 base and J gave up 2 bases; unmatched junction bases: 5. This CDR3 has 16 residues. Germline V lookup: CDR1 SGHVS, CDR2 FNYEAQ. CDR3 sequence (DNA): TGTGCCAGCAGCTTAGAACTAGCGGGGTTCCCCTACGAGCAGTACTTC. Its protein is CASSLELAGFPYEQYF.

As concerns this clone: Different DNA sequences within this sample yield the same CDR3. The gene calls are TRBV27 and TRBJ2-1; D uncertain. Germline CDR1 and CDR2: MNHEY and SMNVEV (reference sequence). The CDR3 covers 14 residues. With 3 bases removed from V and 4 bases from J, the gap between germline ends came to 10 bases. CDR3 sequence reads: CASSLLGNYNEQFF. CDR3 bases: TGTGCCAGCAGTTTGCTAGGAAATTACAATGAGCAGTTCTTC.

The V gene is TRBV29-1, the J gene TRBJ2-7; no clear D gene. The germline V gene encodes CDR1 SQVTM and CDR2 ANQGSEA. The CDR3 totals 12 residues. V lost 4 bases and J lost 6, with 13 bases in between. The CDR3 is CSVVSTSAEQYF. The DNA for the CDR3 is TGCAGCGTTGTTAGTACATCGGCCGAGCAGTACTTC.

The chain employs TRBV2 and TRBJ2-1; D is possibly TRBD2 (5 bases). The V gene's germline CDR1 is SNHLY and CDR2 FYNNEI. Trimming left V 3 bases short and J 3 bases short, with 9 bases between. This CDR3 has 14 residues. The CDR3 bases are TGTGCCAGCAGTGATATACTAGACTACAATGAGCAGTTCTTC. This sequence encodes CASSDILDYNEQFF.

This chain links TRBV4-1 with TRBJ2-5, with D possibly matching TRBD2 (7 bases). V was cut by 7 bases and J by 5 bases, with 20 bases left in between. Germline CDR1 MGHRA, CDR2 YSYEKL. The CDR3 loop spans 15 amino acids. The CDR3 spells CASKKVRGGDETQYF. The CDR3 DNA reads TGCGCCAGCAAAAAAGTCAGAGGGGGGGACGAGACCCAGTACTTC.

The V call is TRBV28, the J call TRBJ2-7; TRBD1 matches at 8 bases. V lost 6 bases to trimming and J lost 4 bases; unmatched junction nucleotides: 5. Germline CDR1 is MDHEN and CDR2 is SYDVKM. The CDR3 loop spans 13 amino acids. CDR3: CASRDRVLYEQYF. CDR3 coding DNA: TGTGCCAGCAGGGACAGGGTCCTTTACGAGCAGTACTTC.

Worth noting for this clone: Other DNA sequences in the sample encode the same CDR3. This chain connects TRBV27 to TRBJ2-7; D might be TRBD2 (6 bases). Germline CDR1 and CDR2: MNHEY and SMNVEV (reference sequence). The CDR3 covers 13 residues. The V end was cut by 6 bases, the J end by 3 bases, with 12 bases between. CDR3 in DNA: TGTGCCAGCAGCTTCGGGGGAGGCTACGAGCAGTACTTC. It translates to CASSFGGGYEQYF.

The DNA for the CDR3 is TGCGCCAGCAGCCAAGAACCGACGGTGTCCTCCTACAATGAGCAGTTCTTC. It translates to CASSQEPTVSSYNEQFF. The chain combines TRBV4-1 with TRBJ2-1; no clear D gene. The V end was cut by 0 bases, the J end by 0 bases, with 12 bases between. Germline V gene lookup returns CDR1 MGHRA and CDR2 YSYEKL. CDR3 length: 17 amino acids.

The chain uses TRBV6-6 and TRBJ2-1, with a tentative D call TRBD1 (5 bases). V was trimmed by 2 bases and J by 8 bases, leaving 13 bases between them. The CDR3 runs 14 residues. The germline V gene encodes CDR1 MNHNY and CDR2 SVGAGI (reference sequence). The CDR3 DNA is TGTGCCAGCAGTTACGTCCCCAGGGTCGATGAGCAGTTCTTC. Translated, it gives CASSYVPRVDEQFF.

V usage is TRBV4-1 and J usage is TRBJ2-6, with D unresolved. V lost 7 bases and J lost 1, with 11 bases in between. The CDR3 extends over 15 amino acids. Per the germline V gene, CDR1 is MGHRA and CDR2 is YSYEKL. This chain's CDR3 is CASTGLFSGANVLTF. Here the CDR3 DNA reads TGCGCCAGCACGGGCCTCTTTTCTGGGGCCAACGTCCTGACTTTC.

The CDR3 nucleotides read TGTGCCAGCAGCCTAACAGGGGAGCAGTTCTTC. Translated: CASSLTGEQFF. This chain connects TRBV28 to TRBJ2-1; possibly TRBD1 for D (6 bases). In germline, CDR1 is MDHEN, CDR2 SYDVKM. This CDR3 comprises 11 residues. V lost 6 bases, J lost 10 bases, and 10 bases lay in between.

The chain recombines TRBV16 with TRBJ1-4, with D hard to call. V was trimmed by 4 bases and J by 5 bases, leaving 14 bases between them. Germline V gene data show CDR1 as KGHSY and CDR2 as FQNENV. This CDR3 has 15 residues. The CDR3 DNA reads as TGTGCCAGCAGCCCCAGACTGGATAGGAATGAAAAACTGTTTTTT. Its translation is CASSPRLDRNEKLFF.

Notes on this clone: This specimen includes other DNA sequences encoding the same CDR3. The chain combines TRBV6-1 with TRBJ1-3; 7 nucleotides agree with TRBD1. V was clipped by 1 base and J by 4 bases; unmatched bases: 4. Germline V gene lookup returns CDR1 MNHNS and CDR2 SASEGT. This CDR3 is 15 amino acids long. CDR3 residues: CASSEDRGTGNTIYF. The CDR3, as DNA: TGTGCCAGCAGTGAAGACAGGGGAACAGGAAACACCATATATTTT.

The chain carries TRBV5-6 and TRBJ1-1; a weak D match, TRBD1 (6 bases). This CDR3 spans 14 amino acids. The germline CDR1 and CDR2 sequences are SGHDT and YYEEEE. Trimming stripped 0 bases from V and 4 bases from J, with 10 bases between. CDR3 sequence (DNA): TGTGCCAGCAGCTTGGACAGGGCGAGCACTGAAGCTTTCTTT. It specifies CASSLDRASTEAFF.

This sequence joins TRBV4-2 and TRBJ2-7; D possibly corresponds to TRBD1 (6 bases). V was cut by 1 base and J by 4 bases, with 11 bases left in between. The CDR3 is 14 amino acids. Germline CDR1 LGHNA, CDR2 YNFKEQ. Here the CDR3 reads CASSQAAQGYEQYF. The DNA of the CDR3 is TGTGCCAGCAGCCAAGCAGCACAGGGTTACGAGCAGTACTTC.

The chain couples TRBV25-1 to TRBJ2-1; D not certain. The germline V gene has CDR1 MGHDK and CDR2 SYGVNS. With 5 bases removed from V and 10 bases from J, the gap between germline ends came to 12 bases. This CDR3 is 12 amino acids long. CDR3 in amino acids: CASSRAPGEQFF. In nucleotides, the CDR3 is TGTGCCAGCAGTCGAGCCCCCGGGGAGCAGTTCTTC.

This chain uses TRBV7-6 with TRBJ2-7; TRBD2 might be the D (6 bases). The CDR3 is 13 amino acids. Germline CDR1 and CDR2: SGHVS and FNYEAQ. Between the trimmed V and J ends, which lost 5 bases and 9 bases, there was a span of 17 bases. The CDR3 sequence is CASSTLAERLQYF. In DNA form, the CDR3 reads TGTGCCAGCAGCACCTTAGCGGAACGTCTGCAGTACTTC.

This clone occurred a few times. The same CDR3 can be traced to other DNA sequences in this sample. The chain links TRBV7-9 to TRBJ2-7, with no clear D. There are 12 residues in the CDR3. The germline V gene encodes CDR1 SEHNR and CDR2 FQNEAQ (reference sequence). The V end was cut by 4 bases, the J end by 0 bases, with 4 bases between. CDR3 amino acids: CASSSSSYEQYF. CDR3 nucleotides: TGTGCCAGCAGCTCGAGCTCCTACGAGCAGTACTTC.

The chain uses TRBV28 and TRBJ1-4; D remains ambiguous. The germline gives CDR1 MDHEN, CDR2 SYDVKM. CDR3 length: 15 amino acids. V lost 3 bases, J lost 5 bases, and 13 bases lay in between. CDR3 amino acids: CASSFGREGNEKLFF. The CDR3 bases are TGTGCCAGCAGTTTTGGGCGGGAGGGAAATGAAAAACTGTTTTTT.

The rearrangement uses TRBV9 and TRBJ1-1; tentatively, D is TRBD1 (5 bases). The length of the CDR3 is 13 residues. V gave up 3 bases and J gave up 5 bases, with 11 bases separating them. Germline CDR1 and CDR2: SGDLS and YYNGEE. The CDR3 loop reads CASSARHRTEAFF. CDR3 sequence (DNA): TGTGCCAGCAGCGCCCGACACAGGACTGAAGCTTTCTTT.

CDR3 loop: CASRGRGIEHFNYGYTF. The CDR3 DNA reads as TGTGCCAGCCGGGGTAGAGGGATCGAGCACTTTAACTATGGCTACACCTTC. V usage is TRBV13 and J usage is TRBJ1-2; D is ambiguous. The length of the CDR3 is 17 residues. The germline V gene has CDR1 PRHDT and CDR2 FYEKMQ (reference sequence). V lost 8 bases to trimming and J lost 1 base, with 23 bases between them.

The chain employs TRBV21-1 and TRBJ2-2. TRBV21-1 is a recognized pseudogene. This CDR3 contains 13 residues. The CDR3 DNA is TGTGCCAGCAGAAGGTGGGTGGCCGGGGAGCTGTTTTTT. Translation gives CASRRWVAGELFF.

The chain joins TRBV7-6 to TRBJ2-2; D gene ambiguous. V was clipped by 1 base and J by 10 bases, with 10 bases between them. Germline assignment: CDR1 SGHVS and CDR2 FNYEAQ. CDR3 length equals 13 residues. CDR3 protein: CASSLGLLEELFF. The CDR3 DNA is TGTGCCAGCAGCTTAGGGCTCCTGGAGGAGCTGTTTTTT.

In this sample, this clone turned up once. J is TRBJ2-2 and V is TRBV15; a weak D match, TRBD1 (6 bases). The CDR3 is made up of 14 amino acids. Germline-derived CDR1 and CDR2 are LNHNV and YYDKDF (reference sequence). V lost 5 bases and J lost 4, with 11 bases in between. CDR3 nucleotides: TGTGCCACCAGCCCCACAGGGCGCACCGGGGAGCTGTTTTTT. It codes for CATSPTGRTGELFF.

A note on this clone: The sample has other DNA sequences that encode this CDR3 too. The CDR3 sequence is CASSVGWGNTEAFF. The CDR3 DNA sequence: TGTGCCAGCAGCGTAGGGTGGGGGAACACTGAAGCTTTCTTT. This chain joins TRBV9 and TRBJ1-1; D ambiguous. CDR3 size: 14 residues. Looked up from germline, CDR1 is SGDLS and CDR2 is YYNGEE. Trimming removed 0 bases from V and 1 base from J, with 7 bases in between.